The 10 T cell receptor beta chains reported below all come from one sample, sequenced in a study of T cells in tumors after PD-1 blockade. The repertoire was sequenced with immunoSEQ multiplex PCR; TCRdb's copy has only in-frame clones and lacks some. The data hold about 10,000 clones, with roughly three fifths observed a single time. Specimen: tumor tissue, collected after anti-PD-1 treatment. The receptors were sampled from a human donor with basal cell carcinoma.

The chain employs TRBV3-1 (or the pseudogene TRBV3-2) and TRBJ2-7; D uncertain. The CDR3 spans 14 residues. The V gene's germline CDR1 is LGHDT and CDR2 YNNKEL (reference sequence). Trimming cost V 0 bases and J 6 bases, with 12 bases left between them. The CDR3 sequence: CASSQEGEGSEQYF. In DNA form, the CDR3 reads TGTGCCAGCAGCCAAGAAGGTGAAGGGTCCGAGCAGTACTTC.

This chain connects TRBV30 to TRBJ1-1, with no clear D. The CDR3 has 13 residues. Trimming stripped 3 bases from V and 6 bases from J, with 14 bases between. CDR1 and CDR2 (germline): GTSNPN, SVGIG (reference sequence). This chain's CDR3 is CAWRGPAGPEAFF. The CDR3 DNA is TGTGCCTGGAGGGGCCCTGCGGGTCCTGAAGCTTTCTTT. Using reference TRBV30 and TRBJ1-1 for the parts outside the CDR3, the full variable domain is SQTIHQWPATLVQPVGSPLSLECTVEGTSNPNLYWYRQAAGRGLQLLFYSVGIGQISSEVPQNLSASRPQDRQFILSSKKLLLSDSGFYLCAWRGPAGPEAFFGQGTRLTVV.

In its sample, this clone was seen a few times. The chain is built from TRBV7-6 and TRBJ2-3; no reliable D call. This CDR3 has 14 amino acids. The V and J ends lost 0 bases and 1 base respectively, with 5 bases between them. The germline gives CDR1 SGHVS, CDR2 FNYEAQ. The CDR3 DNA sequence: TGTGCCAGCAGCTTAGCCTCCCGCACAGATACGCAGTATTTT. Protein sequence: CASSLASRTDTQYF.

The CDR3 region is CASSFQGSEAFF. CDR3 bases: TGTGCCAGCAGCTTCCAGGGATCTGAAGCTTTCTTT. The chain has TRBV7-9 and TRBJ1-1, with D perhaps matching TRBD1 (5 bases). Trimming pared 3 bases from V and 6 bases from J, leaving 8 bases between. CDR3 length: 12 residues. The germline V gene encodes CDR1 SEHNR and CDR2 FQNEAQ (reference sequence).

V usage is TRBV30 and J usage is TRBJ2-5; D remains ambiguous. Germline CDR1 GTSNPN, CDR2 SVGIG (reference sequence). With 4 bases removed from V and 4 bases from J, the gap between germline ends came to 10 bases. The CDR3 sequence is 12 residues long. The CDR3 region is CAWIASRETQYF. The DNA of the CDR3 is TGTGCCTGGATCGCCTCGAGAGAGACCCAGTACTTC.

The V gene is TRBV2, the J gene TRBJ2-3; unclear D gene. V shed 8 bases and J shed 4 bases, with 13 bases lying between them. The CDR3 is 13 amino acids. Germline lookup yields CDR1 SNHLY and CDR2 FYNNEI. The CDR3 DNA sequence: TGTGCCAGCTGCGGTTCCAGGTCAGATACGCAGTATTTT. This codes for CASCGSRSDTQYF.

The chain recombines TRBV20-1 with TRBJ2-3; 9 nucleotides agree with TRBD2. V dropped 3 bases and J dropped 8; count of bases not matched to a gene: 9. The CDR3 runs to 14 residues. Germline CDR1 and CDR2: DFQATT and SNEGSKA (reference sequence). The CDR3: CSASLAGGLGTQYF. The CDR3 DNA follows: TGCAGTGCTAGTCTCGCGGGGGGGCTGGGTACGCAGTATTTT.

This clone was seen more than once but under ten times. V gene TRBV5-4 combines with J gene TRBJ2-7, with TRBD2 matching over 9 bases. From germline, CDR1 is SGHNT and CDR2 YYREEE (reference sequence). Trimming at V came to 4 bases and at J to 4 bases, leaving 12 bases not matched to a gene. This CDR3 contains 16 residues. The CDR3 loop is CASSGFGGGAAYEQYF. The CDR3, as DNA: TGTGCCAGCAGCGGATTCGGCGGGGGGGCCGCTTACGAGCAGTACTTC.

The rearrangement uses TRBV5-6 and TRBJ2-3; no definite D call. The CDR3 has 13 amino acids. The V gene lost 1 base and the J gene lost 1 base, with 4 bases spanning the gap. Germline assignment: CDR1 SGHDT and CDR2 YYEEEE. The CDR3, as DNA: TGTGCCAGCAGCTTGATCGGCACAGATACGCAGTATTTT. Its translation is CASSLIGTDTQYF.

This chain links TRBV4-1 with TRBJ2-1; TRBD2 matches 9 bases. CDR1 is MGHRA and CDR2 is YSYEKL in the germline V gene. J lost 6 bases, V lost 3 bases, and 6 bases had no gene match. The CDR3 has 15 amino acids. The CDR3 is CASSHPGLASNEQFF. DNA for the CDR3: TGCGCCAGCAGCCATCCGGGACTAGCTTCCAATGAGCAGTTCTTC.